This T cell receptor beta chain is drawn from a study of cytomegalovirus exposure and HLA in healthy donors. Study-wide findings and caveats: According to a subsequent analysis, TCR clusters identified in the first cohort showed a tendency to co-occur across the approximately 120 validation repertoires. The classifier reportedly diagnosed cytomegalovirus status with high sensitivity and specificity.

The roughly 120-subject validation cohort, separate from the approximately 660-subject first cohort, included the donors. As to this clone: Its antigen is unknown.

This table comes from immunoSEQ multiplex PCR, and its TCRdb copy is limited to in-frame clones, with some not included. The sample consists of 90,000 to 110,000 clones, around nine tenths of them appearing once. Trimming took 4 bases from V and 5 from J; bases not matched to a gene: 6. The CDR3 runs 15 residues. Germline V lookup: CDR1 SGDLS, CDR2 YYNGEE. Sequencing was done on a sample of PBMCs. The V gene is TRBV9, the J gene TRBJ2-1; TRBD1 agrees at 10 bases. The receptor's source is a woman younger than 30 in good health and CMV-seronegative. Written as DNA, the CDR3 is TGTGCCAGCAGCCACGACAGGGGGCGAAACAATGAGCAGTTCTTC. Translation gives CASSHDRGRNNEQFF.